This T cell receptor (beta chain) was sequenced for a study of tumor and adjacent non-tumor tissue in lung cancer. In the study overall: Patients comprised about a dozen adenocarcinoma, a couple of squamous cell carcinoma and 1 small cell lung cancer. Stage I to III disease affected about ten men and 5 women aged about 31 to 85.

CDR3 length equals 15 residues. Per germline, CDR1 SGHVS and CDR2 FQNEAQ. The junction had 12 bases not matched to a gene; V was cut back by 1 base and J by 10 bases. TCRbeta libraries were built with three rounds of nested PCR, modified from ARM-PCR. TCRdb ran MiXCR on the multiplex PCR reads and lists one entry per CDR3 protein. The profile shows tens of thousands of distinct CDR3 sequences, over 60% of them singletons. The template was RNA from unsorted bulk tissue. Chemotherapy-naive patients with new lung cancer underwent thoracic surgery in China, August–late 2014. Sequencing input: lung tumor tissue. The sequence derives from a woman aged 40-49 years with non-small cell lung cancer. This chain uses TRBV7-8 with TRBJ1-2, with 7 bases matching TRBD1. The CDR3 loop reads CASSLVPGTAHDYTF. CDR3 DNA: TGTGCCAGCAGCTTAGTTCCGGGGACAGCCCATGACTACACCTTC.